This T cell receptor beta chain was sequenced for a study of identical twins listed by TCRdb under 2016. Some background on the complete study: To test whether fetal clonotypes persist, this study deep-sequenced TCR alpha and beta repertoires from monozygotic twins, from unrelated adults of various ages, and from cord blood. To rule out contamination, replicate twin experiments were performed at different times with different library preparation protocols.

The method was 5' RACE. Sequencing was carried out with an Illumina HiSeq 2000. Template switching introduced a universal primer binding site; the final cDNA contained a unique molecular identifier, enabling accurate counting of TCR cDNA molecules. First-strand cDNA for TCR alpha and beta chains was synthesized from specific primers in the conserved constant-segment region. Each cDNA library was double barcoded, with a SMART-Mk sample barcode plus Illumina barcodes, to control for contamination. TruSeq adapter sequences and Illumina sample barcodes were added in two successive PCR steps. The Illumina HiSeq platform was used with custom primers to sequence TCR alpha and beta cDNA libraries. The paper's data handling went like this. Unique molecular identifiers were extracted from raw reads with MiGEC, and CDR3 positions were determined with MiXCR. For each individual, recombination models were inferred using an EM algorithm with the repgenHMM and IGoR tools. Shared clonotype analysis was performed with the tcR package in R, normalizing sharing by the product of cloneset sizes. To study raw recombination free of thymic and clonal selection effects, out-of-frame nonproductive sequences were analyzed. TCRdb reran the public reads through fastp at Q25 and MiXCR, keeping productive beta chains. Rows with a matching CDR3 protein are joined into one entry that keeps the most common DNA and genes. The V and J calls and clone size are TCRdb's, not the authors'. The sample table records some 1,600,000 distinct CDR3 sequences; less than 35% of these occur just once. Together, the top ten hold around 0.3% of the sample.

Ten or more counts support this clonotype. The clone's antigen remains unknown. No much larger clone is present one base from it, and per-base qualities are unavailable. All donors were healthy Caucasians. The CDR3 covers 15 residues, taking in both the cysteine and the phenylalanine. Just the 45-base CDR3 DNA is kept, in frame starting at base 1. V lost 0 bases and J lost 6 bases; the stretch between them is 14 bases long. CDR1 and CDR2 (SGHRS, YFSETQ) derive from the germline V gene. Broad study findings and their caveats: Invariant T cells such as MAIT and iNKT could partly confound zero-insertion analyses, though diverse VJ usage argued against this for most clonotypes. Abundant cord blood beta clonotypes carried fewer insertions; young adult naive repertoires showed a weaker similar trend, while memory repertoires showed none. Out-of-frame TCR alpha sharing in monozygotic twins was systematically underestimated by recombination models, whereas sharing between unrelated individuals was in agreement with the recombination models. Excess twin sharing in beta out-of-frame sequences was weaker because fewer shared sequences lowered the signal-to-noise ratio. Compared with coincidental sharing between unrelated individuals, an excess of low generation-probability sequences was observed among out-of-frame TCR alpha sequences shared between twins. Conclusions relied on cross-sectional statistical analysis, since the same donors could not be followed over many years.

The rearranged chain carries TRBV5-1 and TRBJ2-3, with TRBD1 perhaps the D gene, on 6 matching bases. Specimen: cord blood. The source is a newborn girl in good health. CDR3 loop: CASSLEGRGRDTQYF. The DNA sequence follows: TGCGCCAGCAGCTTGGAGGGCAGGGGACGTGATACGCAGTATTTT.